This T cell receptor (beta chain) was identified in a study of sequential checkpoint blockade in melanoma. The overall study: Matched biopsies came pretreatment and at week 13 for 20 to 25 patients.

This clone came up a few times. Treatment in this sample: randomized to nivolumab then ipilimumab (arm A) or the reverse (arm B). Repertoires were generated with immunoSEQ multiplex PCR, while TCRdb's copy carries only in-frame clones and drops some. Seen here are some 450 clones, 25% observed once, and the top ten hold 16%. This specimen was tumor tissue (inferred from file names), taken from a patient given nivolumab and ipilimumab in sequence. The TCR originated in a human donor with melanoma.

The CDR3 region has the DNA TGTGCCAGCAGCTTTGGGGTTGTTGGGTCTGAAGCTTTCTTT. Translation gives CASSFGVVGSEAFF. The chain carries TRBV11-3 and TRBJ1-1; D remains unclear. Germline V gene data show CDR1 as SGHNT and CDR2 as YENEEA. V gave up 3 bases and J gave up 6 bases, with 14 bases separating them. This CDR3 has 14 residues.